This TCR beta chain derives from a study of blood T cell repertoires in COVID-19. At the level of the study: COVID-19 samples collected from the United States, Italy and Spain covered acute and convalescent phases. The analysed material was cDNA or gDNA that came from T cells, B-cell-depleted T cells, or PBMCs.

The CDR3 contains 11 residues. Germline lookup yields CDR1 DFQATT and CDR2 SNEGSKA (reference sequence). The V and J ends lost 6 bases and 1 base respectively, with 6 bases between them. Per the original methods: By means of reference gene primer amplification, nucleated cell counts were estimated. Data came from immunoSEQ multiplex PCR; TCRdb stores just in-frame clones and leaves some out. Clone size and the V and J calls come from that table; the DNA yielded D and trimming. The sample holds some 150,000 clones, around nine tenths seen once. Specimen: peripheral blood. The sequence derives from a woman aged 50 to 60 with active or convalescent COVID-19. The rearrangement uses TRBV20-1 and TRBJ2-5; D not certain. DNA of the CDR3: TGCAGTGCCCACAGCCAAGAGACCCAGTACTTC. The encoded protein is CSAHSQETQYF.